These T cell receptor beta chains were read from a single sample in a study of shared clonotypes between healthy human individuals. The method was immunoSEQ multiplex PCR; TCRdb's version includes in-frame clones alone and lacks a portion of them. The sample lists about 680,000 clones, around 92% occurring once. Sequenced: naive CD8+ T cells sorted from blood. The receptor set was obtained from a man aged 25-45 years in good health. Each CDR3 is given with its conserved first and last residue.

V gene: TRBV27; CDR3 protein: CASSQRPGLATETQYF
V gene: TRBV9; CDR3 protein: CASSGSGRTGELFF
V gene: TRBV9; CDR3 protein: CASSAPGQGPNTQYF
V gene: TRBV6-5; CDR3 protein: CASSAFRGDTQYF
V gene: TRBV29-1; CDR3 protein: CSVANPTSGRDTGELFF
V gene: TRBV4-3; CDR3 protein: CASSQESGNYHEQFF
V gene: TRBV27; CDR3 protein: CASSPRLAGRTDTQYF
V gene: TRBV30; CDR3 protein: CAWSVPRNENTEAFF
V gene: TRBV7-9; CDR3 protein: CASSRKDRSPYEQYF
V gene: TRBV6-6; CDR3 protein: CASSSPRTGGPETQYF
V gene: TRBV28; CDR3 protein: CASSFGGRQNEQYF
V gene: TRBV7-9; CDR3 protein: CASSPSRQGPGELFF
V gene: TRBV6-1; CDR3 protein: CASSEVAGGYNEQFF
V gene: TRBV2; CDR3 protein: CASSEAGQRNLYSYEQYF
V gene: TRBV27; CDR3 protein: CASSLASGSYNEQFF
V gene: TRBV29-1; CDR3 protein: CSVQGRETEAFF
V gene: TRBV6-4; CDR3 protein: CASSDSTSGYNEQFF
V gene: TRBV4-3; CDR3 protein: CASSQGGGAGNQETQYF
V gene: TRBV10-3; CDR3 protein: CAISDPSPGLAGGYSNTGELFF
V gene: TRBV15; CDR3 protein: CATSSYEETQYF
V gene: TRBV7-2; CDR3 protein: CASSSTNQQETQYF
V gene: TRBV7-9; CDR3 protein: CASSLAQGGNTGELFF
V gene: TRBV7-2; CDR3 protein: CASSFLGNEQFF
V gene: TRBV5-1; CDR3 protein: CASSLFTGIGQPQHF
V gene: TRBV10-3; CDR3 protein: CAISTGTSNTEAFF
V gene: TRBV9; CDR3 protein: CASSAGRSTDTQYF
V gene: TRBV4-1; CDR3 protein: CASSQEPAAESSYEQYF
V gene: TRBV6-6; CDR3 protein: CASSSHSTDTQYF
V gene: TRBV7-8; CDR3 protein: CASETGRTGPYEQYF
V gene: TRBV27; CDR3 protein: CASSHSNQPQHF
V gene: TRBV7-9; CDR3 protein: CASSLAGFDGYTF
V gene: TRBV11-2; CDR3 protein: CASSLGRNTEAFF
V gene: TRBV4-1; CDR3 protein: CASSPVAGGPAYEQYF
V gene: TRBV7-3; CDR3 protein: CASSLAGVADTQYF
V gene: TRBV5-4; CDR3 protein: CASSFLTGINTEAFF
V gene: TRBV9; CDR3 protein: CASSPAGITDTQYF
V gene: TRBV9; CDR3 protein: CASSARAATTDTQYF
V gene: TRBV27; CDR3 protein: CASSLFRTGRLSNEQYF
V gene: TRBV7-9; CDR3 protein: CASSPPRTSGDEQYF
V gene: TRBV13; CDR3 protein: CASSARLASTDTQYF
V gene: TRBV5-4; CDR3 protein: CASSFTGNEQFF
V gene: TRBV10-1; CDR3 protein: CASSPGTGYQETQYF
V gene: TRBV4-1; CDR3 protein: CASSGDREDLAGANVLTF
V gene: TRBV13; CDR3 protein: CASSYRGLAGTYEQYF
V gene: TRBV15; CDR3 protein: CATSGRGVGNEQFF
V gene: TRBV10-3; CDR3 protein: CAISVRDRVSHGYTF
V gene: TRBV5-6; CDR3 protein: CASSRWIGELFF
V gene: TRBV13; CDR3 protein: CASSQGLLTGELFF